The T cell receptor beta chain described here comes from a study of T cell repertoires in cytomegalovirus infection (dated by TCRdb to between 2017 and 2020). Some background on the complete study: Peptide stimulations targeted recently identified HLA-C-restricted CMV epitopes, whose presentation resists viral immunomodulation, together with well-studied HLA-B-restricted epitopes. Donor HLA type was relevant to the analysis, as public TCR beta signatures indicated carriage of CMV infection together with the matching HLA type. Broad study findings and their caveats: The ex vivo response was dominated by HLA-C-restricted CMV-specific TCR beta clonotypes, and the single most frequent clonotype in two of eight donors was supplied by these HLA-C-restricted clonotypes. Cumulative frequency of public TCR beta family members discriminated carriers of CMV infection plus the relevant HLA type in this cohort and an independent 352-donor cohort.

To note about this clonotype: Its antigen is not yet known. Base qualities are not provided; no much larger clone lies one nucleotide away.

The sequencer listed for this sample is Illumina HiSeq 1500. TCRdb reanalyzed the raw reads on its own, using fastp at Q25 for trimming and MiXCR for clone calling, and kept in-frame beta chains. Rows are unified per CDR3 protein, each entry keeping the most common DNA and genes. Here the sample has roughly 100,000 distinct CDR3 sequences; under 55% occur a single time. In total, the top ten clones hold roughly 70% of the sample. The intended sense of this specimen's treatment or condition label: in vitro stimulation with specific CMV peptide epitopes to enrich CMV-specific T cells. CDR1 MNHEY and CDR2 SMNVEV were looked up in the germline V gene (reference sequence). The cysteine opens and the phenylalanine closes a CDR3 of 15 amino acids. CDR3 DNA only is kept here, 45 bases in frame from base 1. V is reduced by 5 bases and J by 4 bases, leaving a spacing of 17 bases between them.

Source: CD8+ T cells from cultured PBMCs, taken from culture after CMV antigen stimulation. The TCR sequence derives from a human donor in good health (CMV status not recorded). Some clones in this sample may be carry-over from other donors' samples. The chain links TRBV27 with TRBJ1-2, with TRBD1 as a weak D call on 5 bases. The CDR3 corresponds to CASSPRGGVFYGYTF. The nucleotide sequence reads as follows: TGTGCCAGCAGTCCCCGGGGAGGGGTCTTCTATGGCTACACCTTC.